This TCR beta chain was sequenced during a study of T cell changes during pregnancy in multiple sclerosis. Sequencing used immunoSEQ multiplex PCR; TCRdb keeps in-frame clones, though not all of them. The data show roughly 93,000 clones, with roughly 90% seen just once and around 1% held by the top ten. A word on this clone: This sample also contains other DNA sequences that code for the same CDR3.

The sequence came from a female donor with multiple sclerosis, enrolled in a pregnancy study. Specimen: peripheral blood, collected before pregnancy.

CDR3 sequence reads: CASSLSGSGNTIYF. CDR3 DNA: TGTGCCAGCAGCTTATCCGGGTCTGGAAACACCATATATTTT. This chain connects TRBV5-4 to TRBJ1-3; no reliable D call. The CDR3 covers 14 residues. CDR1 SGHNT and CDR2 YYREEE come from the germline V gene (reference sequence). V lost 2 bases and J 1 base, leaving 7 bases between the germline ends.